This T cell receptor beta chain appears in the sequencing data of a study of shared clonotypes between healthy human individuals. This clone was seen more than once but under ten times. Profiled with immunoSEQ multiplex PCR; TCRdb holds only in-frame clones, not every one. The sample gives over 150,000 clones, 65% to 80% of which show up once; more than 9% is in the top ten. The germline CDR1 and CDR2 sequences are SEHNR and FQNEAQ (reference sequence). This CDR3 is 16 amino acids long. Trimming cost V 5 bases and J 2 bases, with 18 bases left between them. This TCR derives from a man aged 25-45 years in good health. Input material: memory CD4+ T cells sorted from blood. As to subset: CD45RA-negative fraction. V and J are TRBV7-9 and TRBJ1-2; D not certain. CDR3 in DNA: TGTGCCAGCAGCGATCCTCGACGAACAGAGAACTATGGCTACACCTTC. It is translated as CASSDPRRTENYGYTF.